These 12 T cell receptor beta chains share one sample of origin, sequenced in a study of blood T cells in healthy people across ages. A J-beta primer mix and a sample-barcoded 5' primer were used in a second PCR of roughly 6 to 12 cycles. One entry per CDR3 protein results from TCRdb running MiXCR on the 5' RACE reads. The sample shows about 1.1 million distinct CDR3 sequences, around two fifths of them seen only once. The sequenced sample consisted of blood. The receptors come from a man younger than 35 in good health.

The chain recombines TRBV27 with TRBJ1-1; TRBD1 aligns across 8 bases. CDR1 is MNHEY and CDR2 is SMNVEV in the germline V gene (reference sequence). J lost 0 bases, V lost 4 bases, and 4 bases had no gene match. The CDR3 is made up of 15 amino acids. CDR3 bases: TGTGCCAGCAGTTGGGGACAGGCGTTGAACACTGAAGCTTTCTTT. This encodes CASSWGQALNTEAFF.

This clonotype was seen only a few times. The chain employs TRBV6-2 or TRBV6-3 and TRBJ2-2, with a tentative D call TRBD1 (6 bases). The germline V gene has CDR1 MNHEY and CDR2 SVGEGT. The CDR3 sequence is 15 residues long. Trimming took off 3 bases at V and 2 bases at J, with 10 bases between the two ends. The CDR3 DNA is TGTGCCAGCAGTTATGGGACATCTAACACCGGGGAGCTGTTTTTT. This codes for CASSYGTSNTGELFF.

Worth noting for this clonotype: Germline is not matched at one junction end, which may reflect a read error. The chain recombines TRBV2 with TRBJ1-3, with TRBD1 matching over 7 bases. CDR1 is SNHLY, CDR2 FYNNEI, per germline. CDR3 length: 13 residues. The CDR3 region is CASTEDRANTIYF. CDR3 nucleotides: TGTGCCAGCACTGAAGACAGGGCAAACACCATATATTTT.

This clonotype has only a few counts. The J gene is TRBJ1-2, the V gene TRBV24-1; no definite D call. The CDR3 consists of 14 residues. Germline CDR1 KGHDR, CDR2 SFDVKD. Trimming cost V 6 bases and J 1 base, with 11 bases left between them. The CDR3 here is CATSSGSFNYGYTF. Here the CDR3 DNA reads TGTGCCACCAGTTCAGGATCCTTTAACTATGGCTACACCTTC.

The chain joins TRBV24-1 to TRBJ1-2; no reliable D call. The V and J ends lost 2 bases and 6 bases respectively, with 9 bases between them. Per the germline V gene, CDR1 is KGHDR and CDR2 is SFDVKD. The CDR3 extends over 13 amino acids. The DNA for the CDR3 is TGTGCCACCAGTGATTCCAATTCGGATGGCTACACCTTC. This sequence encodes CATSDSNSDGYTF.

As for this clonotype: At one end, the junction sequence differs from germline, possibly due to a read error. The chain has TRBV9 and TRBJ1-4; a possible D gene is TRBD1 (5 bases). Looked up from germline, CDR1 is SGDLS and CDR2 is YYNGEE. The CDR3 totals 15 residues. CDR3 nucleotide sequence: TGTGCCAACAGCGGCGGGGGATCAACTAATGAAAAACTGTTTTTT. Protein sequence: CANSGGGSTNEKLFF.

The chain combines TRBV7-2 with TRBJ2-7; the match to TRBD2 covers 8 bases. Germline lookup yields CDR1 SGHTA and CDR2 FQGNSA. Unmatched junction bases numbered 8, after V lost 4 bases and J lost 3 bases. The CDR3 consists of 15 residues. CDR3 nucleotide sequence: TGTGCCAGCAGCTGGGCCGGGGGGGGGGACTACGAGCAGTACTTC. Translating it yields CASSWAGGGDYEQYF.

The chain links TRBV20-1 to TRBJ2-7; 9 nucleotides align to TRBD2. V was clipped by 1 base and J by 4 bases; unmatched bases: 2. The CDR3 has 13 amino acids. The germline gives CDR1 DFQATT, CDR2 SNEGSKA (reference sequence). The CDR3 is CSARGLAEYEQYF. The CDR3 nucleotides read TGCAGTGCTAGAGGACTAGCGGAGTACGAGCAGTACTTC.

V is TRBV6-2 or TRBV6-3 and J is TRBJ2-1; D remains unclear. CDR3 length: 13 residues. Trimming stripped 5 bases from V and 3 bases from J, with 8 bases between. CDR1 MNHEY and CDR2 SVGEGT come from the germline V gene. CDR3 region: CASSDPDYNEQFF. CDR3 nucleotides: TGTGCCAGCAGTGATCCCGACTACAATGAGCAGTTCTTC.

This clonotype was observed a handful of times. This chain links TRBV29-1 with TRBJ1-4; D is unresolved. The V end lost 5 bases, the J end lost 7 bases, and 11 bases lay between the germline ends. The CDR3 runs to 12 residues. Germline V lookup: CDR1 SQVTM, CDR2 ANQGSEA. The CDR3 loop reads CSVSTLSEKLFF. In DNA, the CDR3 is TGCAGCGTTAGCACTCTGAGTGAAAAACTGTTTTTT.

The CDR3 bases are TGTGCCAGCAGATACCCAAGCCGGAACACAGATACGCAGTATTTT. Residues: CASRYPSRNTDTQYF. The chain combines TRBV6-4 with TRBJ2-3; unclear D gene. V was pared by 6 bases and J by 2 bases, with 15 bases between. Germline lookup yields CDR1 MRHNA and CDR2 SNTAGT. The CDR3 is made up of 15 amino acids.

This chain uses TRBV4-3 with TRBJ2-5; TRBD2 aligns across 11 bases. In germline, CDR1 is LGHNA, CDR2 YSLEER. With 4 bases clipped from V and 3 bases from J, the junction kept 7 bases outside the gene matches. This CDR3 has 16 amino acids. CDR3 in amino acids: CASSPGTSGYEETQYF. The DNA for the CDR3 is TGCGCCAGCAGCCCCGGGACTAGCGGATATGAAGAGACCCAGTACTTC.